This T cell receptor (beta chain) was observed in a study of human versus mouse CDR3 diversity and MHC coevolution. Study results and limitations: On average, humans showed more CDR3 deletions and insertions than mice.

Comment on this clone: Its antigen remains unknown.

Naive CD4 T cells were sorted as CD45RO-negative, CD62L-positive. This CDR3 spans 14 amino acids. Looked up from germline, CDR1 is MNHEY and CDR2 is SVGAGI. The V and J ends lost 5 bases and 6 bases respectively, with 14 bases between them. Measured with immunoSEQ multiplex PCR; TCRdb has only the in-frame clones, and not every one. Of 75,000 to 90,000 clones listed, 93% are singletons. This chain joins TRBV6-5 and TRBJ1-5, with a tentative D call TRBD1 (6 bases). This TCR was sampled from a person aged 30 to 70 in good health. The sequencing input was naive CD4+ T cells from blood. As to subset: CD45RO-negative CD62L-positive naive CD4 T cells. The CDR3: CASSDPGAIQPQHF. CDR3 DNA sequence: TGTGCCAGCAGTGACCCAGGGGCCATTCAGCCCCAGCATTTT.